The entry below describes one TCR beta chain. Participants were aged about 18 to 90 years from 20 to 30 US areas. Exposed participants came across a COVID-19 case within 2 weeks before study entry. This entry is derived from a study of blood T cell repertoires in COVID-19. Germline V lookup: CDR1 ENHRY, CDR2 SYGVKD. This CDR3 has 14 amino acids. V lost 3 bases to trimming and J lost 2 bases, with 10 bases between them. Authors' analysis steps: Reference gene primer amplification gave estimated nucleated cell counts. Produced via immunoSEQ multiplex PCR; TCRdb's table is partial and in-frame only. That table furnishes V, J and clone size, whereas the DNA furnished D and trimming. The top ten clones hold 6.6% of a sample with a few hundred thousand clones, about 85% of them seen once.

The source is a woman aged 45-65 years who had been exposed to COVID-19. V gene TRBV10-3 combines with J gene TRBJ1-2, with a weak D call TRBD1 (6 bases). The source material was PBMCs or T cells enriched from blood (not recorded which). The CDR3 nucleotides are TGTGCCATCAGTGATTTCGGACAGAACTATGGCTACACCTTC. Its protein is CAISDFGQNYGYTF.